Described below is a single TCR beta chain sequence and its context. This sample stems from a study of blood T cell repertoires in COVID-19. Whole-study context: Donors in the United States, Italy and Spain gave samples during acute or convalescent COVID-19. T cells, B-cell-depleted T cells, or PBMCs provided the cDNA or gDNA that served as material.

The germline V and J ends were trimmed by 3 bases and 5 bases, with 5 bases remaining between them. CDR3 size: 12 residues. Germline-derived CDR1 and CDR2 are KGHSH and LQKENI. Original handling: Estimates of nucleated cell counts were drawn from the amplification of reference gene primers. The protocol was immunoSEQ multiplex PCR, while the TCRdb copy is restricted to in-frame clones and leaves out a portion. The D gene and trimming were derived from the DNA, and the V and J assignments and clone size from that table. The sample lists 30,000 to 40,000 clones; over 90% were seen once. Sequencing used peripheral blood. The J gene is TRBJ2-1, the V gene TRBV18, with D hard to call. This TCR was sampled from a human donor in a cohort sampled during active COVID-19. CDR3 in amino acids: CASSPSDNEQFF. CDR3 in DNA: TGTGCCAGCTCACCGTCGGACAATGAGCAGTTCTTC.